The 16 T cell receptor beta chains in this list originate from one sample, sequenced in a study of spatial heterogeneity in lung cancer. Noted time point: sample taken at primary tumor resection. Study results and limitations: Counts of expanded intratumoral alpha and beta TCRs tracked tumor mutation counts.

TCRdb reanalysed the 5' RACE reads using MiXCR and keeps one entry per CDR3 protein. The sample contains about 7,000 distinct CDR3 sequences, about 14% of which appear only once. No cognate antigen is known for these TCRs. The sequenced sample was lung tumor tissue, obtained at surgery. The receptors come from a male donor with early-stage non-small cell lung cancer.

The CDR3: CASSPRQGASAEAFF. DNA of the CDR3: TGTGCCAGCAGTCCACGACAGGGGGCGAGCGCTGAAGCTTTCTTT. V usage is TRBV6-6 and J usage is TRBJ1-1, with TRBD1 identical over 10 bases. Per the germline V gene, CDR1 is MNHNY and CDR2 is SVGAGI (reference sequence). This CDR3 has 15 residues. The V gene end was trimmed by 5 bases and the J gene end by 6 bases; junction bases not matched to a gene: 9.

The V call is TRBV12-3 or TRBV12-4, the J call TRBJ1-1, with a weak D call TRBD1 (6 bases). The germline V and J ends were trimmed by 7 bases and 6 bases, with 18 bases remaining between them. The CDR3 spans 14 residues. Written as DNA, the CDR3 is TGTGCCAGCACCTCTAGGGGGGCGACGGCTGAAGCTTTCTTT. Translated: CASTSRGATAEAFF.

This clonotype was observed many times. V is TRBV3-1 and J is TRBJ1-4, with TRBD1 as a possible D gene (5 bases). From germline, CDR1 is LGHDT and CDR2 YNNKEL (reference sequence). Trimming stripped 0 bases from V and 4 bases from J, with 12 bases between. This CDR3 contains 16 residues. This CDR3 reads CASSQEVPRGNEKLFF. CDR3 coding DNA: TGTGCCAGCAGCCAAGAGGTTCCTAGGGGTAATGAAAAACTGTTTTTT.

The genes are TRBV3-1 and TRBJ1-2; no clear D gene. The germline V and J ends were trimmed by 2 bases and 8 bases, with 15 bases remaining between them. CDR3 length equals 14 residues. Looked up from germline, CDR1 is LGHDT and CDR2 is YNNKEL (reference sequence). The DNA for the CDR3 is TGTGCCAGCAGCCAACTCTCAGGTGAGGGAGGCTACACCTTC. Translating it yields CASSQLSGEGGYTF.

This clonotype has at least ten counts. The chain links TRBV10-3 to TRBJ1-3, with no clear D. Trimming stripped 7 bases from V and 3 bases from J, with 7 bases between. The CDR3 length is 12 residues. Per germline, CDR1 ENHRY and CDR2 SYGVKD. CDR3 amino acids: CAITEGGNTIYF. The CDR3 bases are TGTGCCATCACCGAGGGTGGAAACACCATATATTTT.

V usage is TRBV6-2 or TRBV6-3 and J usage is TRBJ2-1, with 9 bases identical to TRBD2. This CDR3 is 16 amino acids long. After removal of 4 bases from V and 4 bases from J, the junction contained 8 bases not matched to a gene. Germline V lookup: CDR1 MNHEY, CDR2 SVGEGT. For the CDR3, the DNA is TGTGCCAGCAGTTCCTTCAGGACTAGCGTTTACAATGAGCAGTTCTTC. Protein product: CASSSFRTSVYNEQFF.

This clonotype was seen repeatedly, ten times or more. The J gene is TRBJ2-3, the V gene TRBV5-1; 8 bases line up with TRBD2. CDR1 SGHRS and CDR2 YFSETQ come from the germline V gene. Losses at the gene ends were 3 bases for V and 8 bases for J; bases not matched to a gene: 11. The CDR3 is made up of 15 amino acids. CDR3 loop: CASSSGGADKGTQYF. DNA of the CDR3: TGCGCCAGCAGCTCGGGGGGGGCCGATAAAGGTACGCAGTATTTT.

This clonotype rates as medium-sized. The chain employs TRBV28 and TRBJ2-6; the D gene is possibly TRBD1 (5 bases). The CDR3 is 16 amino acids. Germline V CDR1 and CDR2: MDHEN, SYDVKM. The V end lost 8 bases, the J end lost 0 bases, and 14 bases lay between the germline ends. The CDR3 sequence: CASLPGHFSGANVLTF. DNA for the CDR3: TGTGCCAGCCTTCCTGGACACTTCTCTGGGGCCAACGTCCTGACTTTC. The full variable domain, completed using reference TRBV28 and TRBJ2-6, is DVKVTQSSRYLVKRTGEKVFLECVQDMDHENMFWYRQDPGLGLRLIYFSYDVKMKEKGDIPEGYSVSREKKERFSLILESASTNQTSMYLCASLPGHFSGANVLTFGAGSRLTVL.

This clonotype is medium-sized within its sample. The rearrangement links TRBV11-2 to TRBJ1-5, with D possibly matching TRBD1 (6 bases). V was cut by 5 bases and J by 7 bases, with 12 bases left in between. Germline CDR1 is SGHAT and CDR2 is FQNNGV. CDR3 size: 13 residues. The DNA of the CDR3 is TGTGCCAGCAGCCTACAGGGTGGACAGCCCCAGCATTTT. The encoded protein is CASSLQGGQPQHF.

By proportion, this clonotype is medium-sized. V and J are TRBV9 and TRBJ2-7, with D perhaps TRBD1 or TRBD2 (6 bases each). Trimming shortened V by 0 bases and J by 2 bases, and 9 bases separated the two germline ends. The V gene's germline CDR1 is SGDLS and CDR2 YYNGEE. There are 14 residues in the CDR3. The CDR3, as DNA: TGTGCCAGCAGCGTAGAGGGGGGCCCCTACGAGCAGTACTTC. Amino acid sequence: CASSVEGGPYEQYF.

This clonotype was picked up many times. The V and J genes are TRBV29-1 and TRBJ1-2; no reliable D call. The CDR3 covers 14 residues. CDR1 SQVTM and CDR2 ANQGSEA come from the germline V gene. With 6 bases removed from V and 4 bases from J, the gap between germline ends came to 18 bases. CDR3 in amino acids: CSVKGQDGVYGYTF. CDR3 nucleotides: TGCAGCGTGAAGGGCCAGGATGGGGTCTATGGCTACACCTTC.

In its sample, this clonotype ranks as medium-sized. The V call is TRBV28, the J call TRBJ2-7, with 9 bases fitting TRBD1. V dropped 11 bases and J dropped 4; count of bases not matched to a gene: 12. Germline values: CDR1 MDHEN, CDR2 SYDVKM. This CDR3 spans 14 amino acids. CDR3 DNA sequence: TGTGCCGGCGCAACCGGGACAGGGAATTACGAGCAGTACTTC. Translated: CAGATGTGNYEQYF.

This clonotype appeared many times. The CDR3 bases are TGTGCCACGGCGGGATCCCTCTCAACTAATGAAAAACTGTTTTTT. Residues: CATAGSLSTNEKLFF. The chain carries TRBV7-2 and TRBJ1-4; D uncertain. Trimming removed 10 bases at V and 0 bases at J, with 15 bases between. The V gene's germline CDR1 is SGHTA and CDR2 FQGNSA. This CDR3 is 15 amino acids long.

The rearrangement links TRBV7-8 to TRBJ1-5; D ambiguous. The CDR3 is 16 residues long. V gave up 5 bases and J gave up 6 bases, with 20 bases separating them. Per the germline V gene, CDR1 is SGHVS and CDR2 is FQNEAQ. The CDR3 sequence: CASSEEGGGNTQPQHF. CDR3 nucleotide sequence: TGTGCCAGCAGCGAAGAAGGCGGAGGTAATACTCAGCCCCAGCATTTT.

This clonotype qualifies as medium-sized. The rearrangement links TRBV30 to TRBJ2-2; 7 bases match TRBD1. With 3 bases clipped from V and 4 bases from J, the junction kept 5 bases outside the gene matches. Germline loops: CDR1 GTSNPN, CDR2 SVGIG (reference sequence). The CDR3 is 14 residues long. CDR3 DNA: TGTGCCTGGAGATCGGGACAGTTCACCGGGGAGCTGTTTTTT. The encoded protein is CAWRSGQFTGELFF. The variable domain in full, completed from reference TRBV30 and TRBJ2-2, reads SQTIHQWPATLVQPVGSPLSLECTVEGTSNPNLYWYRQAAGRGLQLLFYSVGIGQISSEVPQNLSASRPQDRQFILSSKKLLLSDSGFYLCAWRSGQFTGELFFGEGSRLTVL.

This clonotype is medium-sized within its sample. V is TRBV29-1 and J is TRBJ2-3; D not certain. Per germline, CDR1 SQVTM and CDR2 ANQGSEA. CDR3 size: 14 residues. The V and J ends lost 8 bases and 0 bases respectively, with 15 bases between them. DNA for the CDR3: TGCAGCATGAGGACCCCGAGAAGCACAGATACGCAGTATTTT. Protein product: CSMRTPRSTDTQYF.